The clone carrying this TCR beta chain has a handful of counts. This entry comes from a study of shared clonotypes between healthy human individuals. Germline CDR1 reads SGHAT; CDR2 reads FQNNGV. The CDR3 sequence is 15 residues long. Trimming pared 2 bases from V and 6 bases from J, leaving 14 bases between. Sorted-subset replicate PCR reactions were performed with 150 to 200 ng DNA, corresponding to roughly 29,000 T cell genomes. Sequencing used immunoSEQ multiplex PCR; TCRdb keeps in-frame clones, though not all of them. Found here are 550,000 to 800,000 clones, about 90% of them singletons; the top ten hold 30% to 35%.

The genes are TRBV11-2 and TRBJ2-1; either TRBD1 or TRBD2 may supply D (5 bases each). The receptor comes from a man aged 18 to 29 in good health. Some clones in this sample may be carry-over from other donors' samples. Sequencing was done on a sample of memory CD8+ T cells from PBMCs. The subset denotes: CD45RO+ cells pooled with CCR7-negative TemRA cells. The CDR3 loop reads CASSLSGGFLNEQFF. In nucleotides, the CDR3 is TGTGCCAGCAGCTTAAGTGGGGGATTCCTCAATGAGCAGTTCTTC.